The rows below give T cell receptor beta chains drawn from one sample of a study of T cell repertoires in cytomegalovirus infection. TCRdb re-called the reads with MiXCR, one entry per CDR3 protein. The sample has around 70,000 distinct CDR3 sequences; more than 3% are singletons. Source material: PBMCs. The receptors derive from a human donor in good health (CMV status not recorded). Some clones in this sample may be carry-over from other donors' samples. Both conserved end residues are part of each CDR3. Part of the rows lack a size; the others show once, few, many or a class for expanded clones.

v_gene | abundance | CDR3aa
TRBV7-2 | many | CASSPGGAGIGELFF
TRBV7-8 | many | CASTPSGGAIPLLDNEQFF
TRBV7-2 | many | CASSFRASGGGIRTDTQYF
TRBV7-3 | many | CASSPRGGQPLHF
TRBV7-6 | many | CASSLDRPYEQYF
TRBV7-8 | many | CASSLALFGGPDTQYF
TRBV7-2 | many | CASSSALNSNQPQHF
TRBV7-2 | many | CASSSLWITEAFF
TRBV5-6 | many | CASSWGASSSYEQYF
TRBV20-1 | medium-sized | CSALRDRHTGELFF
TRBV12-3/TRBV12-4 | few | CASGPGQASTQYF
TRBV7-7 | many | CASDRARNTGELFF
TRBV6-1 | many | CASRRGPISYEQYF
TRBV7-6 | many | CASSLGGVGEQYF
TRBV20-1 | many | CSASGNAYEQYF
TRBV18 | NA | CASSPPWRLAESEQFF
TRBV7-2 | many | CASSKSGGGTNEQFF